This passage covers 15 T cell receptor beta chains from one sample sequenced in a study of beta chain features in type 1 diabetes. The entirety of the isolated RNA underwent reverse transcription, so expressed TCRB transcripts were sequenced. This table comes from immunoSEQ multiplex PCR, and its TCRdb copy is limited to in-frame clones, with some not included. The sample contains over 150,000 clones, less than 15% of which appear only once. Sequencing input: central memory CD4+ T cells from blood. These receptors were taken from a woman between 18 and 30 years old in good health.

This chain links TRBV29-1 with TRBJ1-2; 7 bases are a match to TRBD1. The CDR3 extends over 12 amino acids. V was pared by 7 bases and J by 4 bases, with 6 bases of the junction left unmatched. CDR1 and CDR2 (germline): SQVTM, ANQGSEA. As DNA, the CDR3 is TGCAGCGGCTACAGGGGAGGCTATGGCTACACCTTC. It translates to CSGYRGGYGYTF.

This clone came up a few times. The chain uses TRBV21-1 and TRBJ2-7; the DNA was not compared with TRBD2, the D call given in the table. TRBV21-1 is a pseudogene segment. This CDR3 region has 14 residues. The DNA of the CDR3 is TGTGCCAGCAGCGCCCGGATCTGGAGCTACGAGCAGTACTTC. This gives the protein CASSARIWSYEQYF.

The table lists this clone with a few counts. The CDR3 DNA sequence: TGTGCCAGCAGCTTTTCGACTAGCGGCACAGATACGCAGTATTTT. Translating it yields CASSFSTSGTDTQYF. The rearrangement joins TRBV11-2 to TRBJ2-3; 8 bases fit TRBD2. The CDR3 is 15 residues long. The J segment lost 1 base and the V segment lost 3 bases, leaving 3 bases of the junction unmatched. CDR1 and CDR2 (germline): SGHAT, FQNNGV.

This clone showed up many times. The V gene is TRBV7-9, the J gene TRBJ2-5, with TRBD2 identical over 9 bases. V was clipped by 4 bases and J by 2 bases; unmatched bases: 8. Per the germline V gene, CDR1 is SEHNR and CDR2 is FQNEAQ (reference sequence). The CDR3 sequence is 16 residues long. CDR3 sequence (DNA): TGTGCCAGCAGCTCTCCAGCGGGAGGCGGACAAGAGACCCAGTACTTC. Residues: CASSSPAGGGQETQYF. The complete variable domain, with remaining parts taken from reference TRBV7-9 and TRBJ2-5, reads DTGVSQNPRHKITKRGQNVTFRCDPISEHNRLYWYRQTLGQGPEFLTYFQNEAQLEKSRLLSDRFSAERPKGSFSTLEIQRTEQGDSAMYLCASSSPAGGGQETQYFGPGTRLLVL.

This clone has at least ten counts. V gene TRBV10-3 combines with J gene TRBJ2-3; D is perhaps TRBD2 (6 bases). V was shortened by 6 bases and J by 4 bases, with 8 bases between the two germline ends. The germline CDR1 and CDR2 sequences are ENHRY and SYGVKD. The CDR3 covers 12 residues. The CDR3 loop reads CAIRSSADTQYF. The DNA for the CDR3 is TGTGCCATCAGATCTAGCGCAGATACGCAGTATTTT.

The chain employs TRBV13 and TRBJ1-2; D gene ambiguous. CDR1 is PRHDT, CDR2 FYEKMQ, per germline (reference sequence). This CDR3 region has 12 residues. Between the trimmed V and J ends, which lost 5 bases and 2 bases, there was a span of 6 bases. The CDR3 loop reads CASSRSNYGYTF. CDR3 nucleotides: TGTGCCAGCAGCCGAAGCAACTATGGCTACACCTTC.

This clone was found a few times. The chain links TRBV5-1 to TRBJ2-5, with 8 nucleotides matching TRBD1. This CDR3 has 17 residues. The trim removed 0 bases at V and 1 base at J, leaving 8 bases unmatched. The V gene's germline CDR1 is SGHRS and CDR2 YFSETQ. Here the CDR3 DNA reads TGCGCCAGCAGCTTGGGGACAGGGCCAGGGCCCCAAGAGACCCAGTACTTC. It specifies CASSLGTGPGPQETQYF.

The chain uses TRBV4-2 and TRBJ1-5, with D possibly being TRBD1 (6 bases). Germline loops: CDR1 LGHNA, CDR2 YNFKEQ. This CDR3 is built from 15 residues. With 4 bases removed from V and 7 bases from J, the gap between germline ends came to 17 bases. The chain's CDR3 is CASSLALGARQPQHF. CDR3 in DNA: TGTGCCAGCAGCCTGGCTTTGGGGGCACGACAGCCCCAGCATTTT.

The rearrangement uses TRBV5-6 and TRBJ1-2, with 7 bases lining up with TRBD1. The length of the CDR3 is 13 residues. In germline, CDR1 is SGHDT, CDR2 YYEEEE. Unmatched junction bases numbered 8, after V lost 4 bases and J lost 8 bases. The CDR3 is CASSAGQRTGYTF. CDR3 coding DNA: TGTGCCAGCAGCGCGGGACAGCGTACAGGCTACACCTTC.

The genes are TRBV2 and TRBJ2-5; 7 bases line up with TRBD2. V lost 3 bases, J lost 2 bases, and 6 bases stayed unmatched. The CDR3 has 15 residues. Germline CDR1 reads SNHLY; CDR2 reads FYNNEI. CDR3 in amino acids: CASSDRLAAQETQYF. The CDR3 nucleotides are TGTGCCAGCAGTGATAGGCTAGCGGCACAAGAGACCCAGTACTTC.

V gene TRBV19 combines with J gene TRBJ1-2; 9 bases are a match to TRBD1. CDR1 and CDR2 (germline): LNHDA, SQIVND (reference sequence). Trimming at V came to 1 base and at J to 6 bases, leaving 12 bases not matched to a gene. The CDR3 is 17 residues long. The CDR3 DNA is TGTGCCAGTAGTATAGCCTCCGGGACAGGGTTTTGGAATGGCTACACCTTC. Translation gives CASSIASGTGFWNGYTF.

This clone has a handful of counts. Here the CDR3 reads CASSSGFTSGRGNEQFF. CDR3 sequence (DNA): TGTGCCAGCTCGTCGGGCTTCACTAGCGGGAGGGGGAATGAGCAGTTCTTC. The gene calls are TRBV18 and TRBJ2-1; 13 bases align to TRBD2. This CDR3 is 17 amino acids long. After removal of 6 bases from V and 7 bases from J, the junction contained 12 bases not matched to a gene. The germline gives CDR1 KGHSH, CDR2 LQKENI.

CDR3 coding DNA: TGTGCCAGCAGTGGGACAGGGGTTCCCTACGAGCAGTACTTC. This encodes CASSGTGVPYEQYF. This sequence joins TRBV25-1 and TRBJ2-7; 9 bases match TRBD1. CDR1 and CDR2 from the germline V gene are MGHDK and SYGVNS. The ends lost 4 bases at V and 2 bases at J; junction bases unmatched: 3. The CDR3 contains 14 residues.

This clone has just a few counts. The gene calls are TRBV28 and TRBJ2-3; 7 bases align to TRBD2. This CDR3 contains 17 residues. Germline loops: CDR1 MDHEN, CDR2 SYDVKM. J lost 0 bases, V lost 5 bases, and 11 bases had no gene match. This CDR3 is CASSLKTSKYSTDTQYF. As DNA, the CDR3 is TGTGCCAGCAGTCTCAAGACTAGCAAGTATAGCACAGATACGCAGTATTTT.

This clone was seen only a few times. The gene calls are TRBV6-6 and TRBJ2-3; unclear D gene. This CDR3 spans 11 amino acids. Trimming removed 6 bases at V and 6 bases at J, with 7 bases between. Germline CDR1 and CDR2: MNHNY and SVGAGI (reference sequence). For the CDR3, the DNA is TGTGCCAGCAGGATAGCCGATACGCAGTATTTT. This translates into CASRIADTQYF.